A single sample is the source of the 4 T cell receptor beta chains below, sequenced in a study of cytomegalovirus exposure and HLA in healthy donors. TCRdb keeps only in-frame clones here, not all; method: immunoSEQ multiplex PCR. Here the sample spans 100,000 to 150,000 clones, over 65% being singletons. The material sequenced was PBMCs. Receptors were obtained from a woman in her twenties or thirties in good health and CMV-seronegative.

The chain has TRBV7-9 and TRBJ2-7; D is possibly TRBD1 (5 bases). Germline V CDR1 and CDR2: SEHNR, FQNEAQ (reference sequence). The CDR3 is 16 residues long. Trimming pared 2 bases from V and 1 base from J, leaving 15 bases between. The CDR3 bases are TGTGCCAGCAGCTTATTTGTAGGGGCAGGGTCCTACGAGCAGTACTTC. This codes for CASSLFVGAGSYEQYF.

The CDR3 spells CASSSRTGNYGYTF. The CDR3 DNA reads TGTGCCAGCAGCTCCCGGACAGGGAACTATGGCTACACCTTC. The rearrangement joins TRBV5-4 to TRBJ1-2; 8 nucleotides align to TRBD1. The J segment lost 2 bases and the V segment lost 3 bases, leaving 3 bases of the junction unmatched. In germline, CDR1 is SGHNT, CDR2 YYREEE (reference sequence). The CDR3 runs to 14 residues.

The CDR3 DNA reads as TGTGCCAGCAGTTTCCCGGGAAGCGAGCAGTACTTC. Amino acids: CASSFPGSEQYF. The V call is TRBV27, the J call TRBJ2-7, with a tentative D call TRBD2 (5 bases). Germline V gene lookup returns CDR1 MNHEY and CDR2 SMNVEV (reference sequence). The CDR3 runs 12 residues. V lost 3 bases and J lost 6, with 9 bases in between.

The chain couples TRBV25-1 to TRBJ2-3; 10 bases are a match to TRBD2. The CDR3 contains 18 residues. Trimming at V came to 3 bases and at J to 0 bases, leaving 9 bases not matched to a gene. Germline loops: CDR1 MGHDK, CDR2 SYGVNS. CDR3 protein: CASSEGSGGTYSTDTQYF. CDR3 DNA: TGTGCCAGCAGTGAGGGTAGCGGGGGGACTTATAGCACAGATACGCAGTATTTT.